A selection of T cell receptor beta chains follows, all from one sample in a study of cytomegalovirus exposure and HLA in healthy donors. Data came from immunoSEQ multiplex PCR; TCRdb stores just in-frame clones and leaves some out. The profile shows about 120,000 clones, approximately 89% of them singletons. The sequenced sample consisted of PBMCs. The receptors come from a woman between 18 and 30 years old in good health and CMV-seronegative. Each CDR3 is given with its conserved first and last residue. Fields, in order: J gene, D gene, V gene, clone size, CDR3 protein, CDR3 DNA. The D gene is left open where the match is weak. Size is stated for part of the rows, as once, few or many counts, or as a class when the clone is expanded.

TRBJ2-1 TRBD2 TRBV6-5 once CASSYGGRPYNEQFF TGTGCCAGCAGTTACGGCGGGAGGCCCTACAATGAGCAGTTCTTC
TRBJ2-1 . TRBV7-3 . CASSLNPSPGANEQFF TGTGCCAGCAGCTTAAATCCTAGTCCAGGGGCGAATGAGCAGTTCTTC
TRBJ2-3 TRBD1 TRBV19 once CASSPKFGDRGMDTQYF TGTGCCAGTAGCCCCAAGTTTGGGGACAGGGGAATGGATACGCAGTATTTT
TRBJ2-7 . TRBV27 . CASSSGLTYEQYF TGTGCCAGCAGTTCAGGGTTGACCTACGAGCAGTACTTC
TRBJ1-5 TRBD1 TRBV4-2 . CASSQDLSGGNTNQPQHF TGTGCCAGCAGCCAAGATCTTTCAGGGGGCAATACCAATCAGCCCCAGCATTTT
TRBJ1-5 . TRBV6-4 medium-sized CASSDGAGPQPQHF TGTGCCAGCAGTGACGGGGCAGGGCCTCAGCCCCAGCATTTT
TRBJ2-7 . TRBV4-2 once CASSLDFYEQYF TGTGCCAGCAGCCTCGACTTCTACGAGCAGTACTTC
TRBJ1-6 . TRBV28 . CASSFAPTYNSPLHF TGTGCCAGCAGTTTTGCCCCTACCTATAATTCACCCCTCCACTTT
TRBJ1-2 TRBD1 TRBV7-9 . CASSSGTVNGYTF TGTGCCAGCAGCTCCGGGACAGTAAACGGCTACACCTTC
TRBJ1-5 TRBD1 TRBV28 . CASRQGSNQPQHF TGTGCCAGCCGACAGGGGAGCAATCAGCCCCAGCATTTT
TRBJ1-2 . TRBV4-3 . CASSQDLTGSYGYTF TGCGCCAGCAGCCAGGACCTAACAGGGAGCTATGGCTACACCTTC